This TCR beta chain was retrieved from a study of T-cell memory formation after mild COVID-19 (dated by TCRdb to the early 2020s). Regarding the complete study: Most TCR sequence clusters were specific to one of the two donors. The cohort comprised two young, previously healthy adult volunteers, one female and one male. In a couple of donors, T-cell clones that expanded and contracted after mild COVID-19 were followed by sequencing TCRalpha and TCRbeta repertoires longitudinally.

The paper's findings and limits, for the study overall: Only two mild cases were covered in the study, and larger cohorts including severe cases with pre-infection samples were considered necessary. Contracting CD4+ clones turned up mainly in the CM and EM memory subsets, whereas EMRA was where CD8+ clones were enriched. SARS-CoV-2 specificity of the second-wave clones peaking on day 37 was not confirmed. Balanced CD4/CD8 phenotypes were observed for clones contracting from day 15 to 85, whereas a bias towards CD4+ was observed for a second wave of clones expanding from day 15 to 37. Some responding clones were detected in pre-infection memory, which suggested that pre-existing cross-reactive memory T cells had joined the SARS-CoV-2 response.

The CDR3 goes from the cysteine to the phenylalanine over 13 residues. The retained sequence is limited to the CDR3, 39 bases, with the frame set at the first base. V loses 3 bases of germline sequence and J loses 6 bases, and the interval between the two ends is 12 bases. PBMCs were isolated by Ficoll-Paque density gradient centrifugation. The sample was run on an Illumina NovaSeq 6000. TCRalpha and TCRbeta cDNA libraries were constructed by 5'RACE with constant-segment primers, with sample barcodes and unique molecular identifiers being introduced. Trizol reagent was used to extract RNA from every sample. Libraries were amplified in two PCR steps, with a second sample barcode and Illumina TruSeq adapters added in the second step. The libraries were sequenced on an Illumina NovaSeq using 2 x 150 bp paired-end reads. As for the original processing: Reads were demultiplexed and collapsed into UMI-guided consensus sequences with migec v1.2.7. With mixcr v2.1.11, UMI consensuses were aligned to TRA and TRB V and J templates and assembled into clonotypes. A clonotype was counted as expanded or contracted only when both edgeR and NoisET called the clonotype significant, with the noise models trained on biological replicates. For edgeR calls, the thresholds were a false discovery rate-adjusted p below 0.01 and a log2 fold-change of 1. As an exploratory analysis of dynamics, PCA with hierarchical clustering was applied to max-normalized trajectories of the 1000 most abundant clonotypes. The CD4 or CD8 phenotype of responding clones was assigned using the separately sequenced CD4+ and CD8+ repertoires. In-frame beta chains were kept once TCRdb had trimmed the public reads at Q25 with fastp and called clones with MiXCR. Every entry covers one CDR3 protein and lists the most common genes and DNA from its rows. TCRdb's processing, not the study's, gives the V and J calls here. Present in this sample are under 700,000 distinct CDR3 sequences, 20% of which were seen just once. The leading ten clones occupy approximately 12% of the sample.

This clonotype showed up just a few times. The antigen it recognizes is unknown. Within one base of it there is no much larger clone, and no base qualities were kept. The sequence joins TRBV12-3 or TRBV12-4 to TRBJ2-7, with TRBD1 as a weak D call on 5 bases. The receptor was derived from an adult woman who had mild COVID-19 (a few samples of this study predate the infection). The sample titles of this study are shuffled in the database, so cell type and time point are left out; the donor was told from shared clones. The specimen sequenced was PBMCs or a T cell subset sorted from them (not recorded which). In nucleotides, the sequence is TGTGCCAGCAGTTTTCAGGGTTACGGCGAGCAGTACTTC. Its coded protein is CASSFQGYGEQYF.